Listed below are T cell receptor beta chains from one sample, sequenced in a study of cytomegalovirus exposure and HLA in healthy donors. Only in-frame clones appear in the TCRdb table, and some are missing; sequencing was by immunoSEQ multiplex PCR. The sample carries 180,000 or so clones, about 80% recorded once. The sample taken for sequencing was PBMCs. The receptors originated from a woman aged 45-65 years in good health and CMV-seronegative. CDR3s include the opening cysteine and the closing phenylalanine or tryptophan.

length: 13
J: TRBJ1-1
V: TRBV18
CDR3: CASSPLGGTEAFF

length: 13
J: TRBJ2-2
V: TRBV19
CDR3: CASIRSLTGELFF

length: 15
J: TRBJ2-7
V: TRBV7-2
CDR3: CASSSPGGSLGEQYF

length: 16
J: NA
V: TRBV2
CDR3: CASSEPLGGIPYEQYF

length: 15
J: TRBJ2-1
V: TRBV28
CDR3: CASRPPISSYNEQFF

length: 19
J: TRBJ2-1
V: TRBV18
CDR3: CASSLSSGPGAGSYNEQFF

length: 16
J: TRBJ1-3
V: TRBV5-1
CDR3: CASSIRLQAYTRTIYF

length: 13
J: TRBJ1-4
V: TRBV7-2
CDR3: CASSGQRGEKLFF

length: 14
J: TRBJ2-5
V: TRBV4-1
CDR3: CASSQTLITGTQYF

length: 13
J: TRBJ2-1
V: TRBV4-1
CDR3: CASSQGGLDEQFF